A selection of T cell receptor beta chains follows, all from one sample in a study of OX40 agonist ivuxolimab in advanced cancers. The table came from immunoSEQ multiplex PCR; TCRdb's copy has only in-frame clones and leaves some out. Among tens of thousands of clones listed, 91% were seen once. The specimen comprised CD4+ or CD8+ T cells sorted from blood, sampled in a trial of the OX40 agonist ivuxolimab. All receptors derive from an adult with an advanced solid tumor such as melanoma, head and neck, liver or kidney cancer. Both conserved end residues are trimmed from each CDR3. D genes are given only for firm matches.

v_gene: TRBV6-5
j_gene: TRBJ1-1
d_gene: .
CDR3aa: ASRRLTGNTEAF

v_gene: TRBV6-5
j_gene: TRBJ1-2
d_gene: .
CDR3aa: ASSPGGGSYGYT

v_gene: TRBV18
j_gene: TRBJ2-5
d_gene: TRBD1
CDR3aa: ASSPRDRKQRETQY

v_gene: TRBV19
j_gene: TRBJ2-4
d_gene: .
CDR3aa: ASSINPRGLAKNIQY

v_gene: TRBV11-2
j_gene: TRBJ2-7
d_gene: .
CDR3aa: ASSLGGLYEQY

v_gene: TRBV19
j_gene: TRBJ1-1
d_gene: .
CDR3aa: ASSTRQMNTEAF

v_gene: TRBV6-5
j_gene: TRBJ1-2
d_gene: .
CDR3aa: ASTEGPVSGYGYT

v_gene: TRBV11-2
j_gene: TRBJ1-5
d_gene: .
CDR3aa: ASSLGSNQPQH

v_gene: TRBV9
j_gene: TRBJ1-1
d_gene: TRBD1
CDR3aa: ASSVSGGDTEAF

v_gene: TRBV5-1
j_gene: TRBJ2-6
d_gene: .
CDR3aa: ASSPVGGALSGANVLT

v_gene: TRBV11-3
j_gene: TRBJ2-3
d_gene: .
CDR3aa: ASSLVFGGADTQY

v_gene: TRBV5-1
j_gene: TRBJ1-5
d_gene: .
CDR3aa: ASSPGSNQPQH

v_gene: TRBV6-1
j_gene: TRBJ1-5
d_gene: .
CDR3aa: ASSEGSAQH

v_gene: TRBV11-2
j_gene: TRBJ2-3
d_gene: .
CDR3aa: ASSLDTLADTQY

v_gene: TRBV19
j_gene: TRBJ2-5
d_gene: .
CDR3aa: ATLPIQETQY

v_gene: TRBV5-1
j_gene: TRBJ2-5
d_gene: .
CDR3aa: ASSWTERETQY

v_gene: TRBV6-5
j_gene: TRBJ2-7
d_gene: TRBD2
CDR3aa: ASSYVQRGYYEQY

v_gene: TRBV13
j_gene: TRBJ2-7
d_gene: .
CDR3aa: ASSPTDSSEQY

v_gene: TRBV28
j_gene: TRBJ2-3
d_gene: .
CDR3aa: ASSSLPFLY

v_gene: TRBV4-1
j_gene: TRBJ2-3
d_gene: TRBD1
CDR3aa: ASSLTGSTDTQY

v_gene: TRBV18
j_gene: TRBJ1-2
d_gene: .
CDR3aa: ASSQSTGDYGYT

v_gene: TRBV2
j_gene: TRBJ1-2
d_gene: TRBD1
CDR3aa: ASRHPGQGYGYT

v_gene: TRBV6-5
j_gene: TRBJ1-3
d_gene: TRBD1
CDR3aa: ASSPRQGLNTIY

v_gene: TRBV7-8
j_gene: TRBJ2-7
d_gene: .
CDR3aa: ASSLATQGEQY

v_gene: TRBV5-1
j_gene: TRBJ2-3
d_gene: TRBD2
CDR3aa: ASSPGTSGSRTDTQY

v_gene: TRBV5-1
j_gene: TRBJ1-2
d_gene: .
CDR3aa: ASSLDGSNYGYT

v_gene: TRBV5-4
j_gene: TRBJ1-5
d_gene: .
CDR3aa: ASSLDRANQPQH

v_gene: TRBV6-1
j_gene: TRBJ1-2
d_gene: TRBD1
CDR3aa: ASSGDRGRIGGYT

v_gene: TRBV18
j_gene: TRBJ2-1
d_gene: .
CDR3aa: ASEDLLTNEQF

v_gene: TRBV6-1
j_gene: TRBJ2-5
d_gene: .
CDR3aa: ASSERVSRVGEETQY

v_gene: TRBV28
j_gene: TRBJ2-2
d_gene: TRBD2
CDR3aa: ASSLGGRAAGELF

v_gene: TRBV28
j_gene: TRBJ2-1
d_gene: .
CDR3aa: ASSGSDPRGSNEQF

v_gene: TRBV14
j_gene: TRBJ2-7
d_gene: .
CDR3aa: ASSQESGASSYEQY

v_gene: TRBV7-2
j_gene: TRBJ2-1
d_gene: .
CDR3aa: ASSLGAGQEYNEQF

v_gene: TRBV5-6
j_gene: TRBJ2-1
d_gene: .
CDR3aa: ASSRGFTDEQF